This entry lists 5 T cell receptor beta chains sequenced from one sample in a study of OX40 agonist ivuxolimab in advanced cancers. TCRdb keeps only in-frame clones here, not all; method: immunoSEQ multiplex PCR. The sample records about 60,000 clones, approximately 86% being singletons. Specimen: CD4+ or CD8+ T cells sorted from blood, collected in a trial of the OX40 agonist ivuxolimab. These receptors were taken from an adult with an advanced solid tumor such as melanoma, head and neck, liver or kidney cancer.

This clone was detected only once. V usage is TRBV7-9 and J usage is TRBJ2-5; 11 bases align to TRBD2. The CDR3 covers 17 residues. Germline V gene sequence: CDR1 SEHNR, CDR2 FQNEAQ (reference sequence). After removal of 5 bases from V and 2 bases from J, the junction contained 10 bases not matched to a gene. The CDR3 region has the DNA TGTGCCAGCAGCACTCCTAGCGGGGGGCTGAGACAAGAGACCCAGTACTTC. This codes for CASSTPSGGLRQETQYF.

This clone was found a few times. The chain uses TRBV28 and TRBJ2-5, with TRBD2 as a possible D gene (7 bases). Trimming pared 8 bases from V and 5 bases from J, leaving 18 bases between. The CDR3 has 14 amino acids. Per germline, CDR1 MDHEN and CDR2 SYDVKM. The CDR3, as DNA: TGTGCCAGCGAGGGGGGGACCGAGTGGGAGACCCAGTACTTC. Amino acid sequence: CASEGGTEWETQYF.

The chain joins TRBV2 to TRBJ2-5, with a possible D match to TRBD2 (6 bases). The CDR3 spans 15 residues. The V gene's germline CDR1 is SNHLY and CDR2 FYNNEI. The V and J ends lost 1 base and 1 base respectively, with 10 bases between them. The CDR3 is CASSEVGGTQETQYF. CDR3 sequence (DNA): TGTGCCAGCAGTGAAGTGGGGGGAACCCAAGAGACCCAGTACTTC.

The CDR3 here is CASSQSGQILSTDTQYF. The CDR3 DNA reads as TGTGCCAGCTCACAGTCGGGACAAATATTAAGCACAGATACGCAGTATTTT. The rearrangement uses TRBV18 and TRBJ2-3; D might be TRBD1 (6 bases). The CDR3 totals 17 residues. V shed 4 bases and J shed 0 bases, with 17 bases lying between them. The V gene's germline CDR1 is KGHSH and CDR2 LQKENI.

The chain combines TRBV11-2 with TRBJ1-1; D is undetermined. Germline-derived CDR1 and CDR2 are SGHAT and FQNNGV. The CDR3 loop spans 14 amino acids. V lost 0 bases to trimming and J lost 6 bases, with 11 bases between them. DNA of the CDR3: TGTGCCAGCAGCTTAGATGGCTGGGTACCTGAAGCTTTCTTT. It specifies CASSLDGWVPEAFF.